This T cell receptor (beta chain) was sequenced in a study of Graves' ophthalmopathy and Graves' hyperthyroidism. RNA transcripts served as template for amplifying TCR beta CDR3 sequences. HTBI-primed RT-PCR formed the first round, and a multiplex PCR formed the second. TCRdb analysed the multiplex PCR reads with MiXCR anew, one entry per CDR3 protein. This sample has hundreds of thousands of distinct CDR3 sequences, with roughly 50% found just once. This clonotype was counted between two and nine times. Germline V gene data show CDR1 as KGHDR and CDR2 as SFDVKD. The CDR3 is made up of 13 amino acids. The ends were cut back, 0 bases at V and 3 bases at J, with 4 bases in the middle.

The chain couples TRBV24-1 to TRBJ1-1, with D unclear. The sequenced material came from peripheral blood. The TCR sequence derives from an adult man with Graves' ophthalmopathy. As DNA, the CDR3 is TGTGCCACCAGTGATTTGGATTACACTGAAGCTTTCTTT. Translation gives CATSDLDYTEAFF.